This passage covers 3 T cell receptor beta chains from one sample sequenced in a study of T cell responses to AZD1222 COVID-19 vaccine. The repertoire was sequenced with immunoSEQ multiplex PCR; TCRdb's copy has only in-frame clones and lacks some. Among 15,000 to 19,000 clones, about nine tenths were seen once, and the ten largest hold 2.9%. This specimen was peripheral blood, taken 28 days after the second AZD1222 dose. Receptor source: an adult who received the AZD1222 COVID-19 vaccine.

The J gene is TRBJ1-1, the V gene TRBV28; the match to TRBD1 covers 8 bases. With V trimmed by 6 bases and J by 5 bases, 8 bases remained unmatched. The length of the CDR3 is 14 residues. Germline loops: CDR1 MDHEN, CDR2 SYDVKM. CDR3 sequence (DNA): TGTGCCAGCAGGGAGACAGGGGAGGGGACTGAAGCTTTCTTT. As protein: CASRETGEGTEAFF.

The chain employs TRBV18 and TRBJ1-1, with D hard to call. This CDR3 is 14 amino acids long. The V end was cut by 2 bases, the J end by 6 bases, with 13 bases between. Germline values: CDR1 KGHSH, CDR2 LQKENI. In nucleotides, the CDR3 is TGTGCCAGCTCACCAAGCAAGGGTATCGCTGAAGCTTTCTTT. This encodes CASSPSKGIAEAFF.

The CDR3 region is CASSSKGRGEGYNEQFF. The CDR3 DNA sequence: TGTGCCAGCAGCTCAAAGGGGCGCGGGGAGGGCTACAATGAGCAGTTCTTC. The chain links TRBV7-2 to TRBJ2-1, with 7 bases lining up with TRBD2. The CDR3 runs 17 residues. V lost 4 bases to trimming and J lost 3 bases; unmatched junction nucleotides: 12. The V gene's germline CDR1 is SGHTA and CDR2 FQGNSA.